The 31 T cell receptor beta chains below come from one sample, sequenced in a study of T cells in Graves' hyperthyroidism and ophthalmopathy. What was amplified from RNA transcripts were TCR beta CDR3 regions. HTBI primers were employed in a first-round RT-PCR of the TCR CDR3. TCRdb re-called the multiplex PCR reads through MiXCR, storing one row per CDR3 protein. The repertoire holds approximately 630,000 distinct CDR3 sequences, roughly 15% seen once, with less than 4.5% in the top ten. Material: blood. These receptors all stem from a woman between 25 and 40 years old with Graves' hyperthyroidism.

This clonotype was detected many times. The V gene is TRBV11-1, the J gene TRBJ2-6; no definite D call. There are 15 residues in the CDR3. The germline V and J ends were trimmed by 2 bases and 0 bases, with 5 bases remaining between them. Germline CDR1 SGHAT, CDR2 FQDESV (reference sequence). CDR3 coding DNA: TGTGCCAGCAGCTTACGACTCTCTGGGGCCAACGTCCTGACTTTC. It translates to CASSLRLSGANVLTF.

This clonotype was picked up many times. The chain uses TRBV5-6 and TRBJ1-1; perhaps TRBD1 as D (6 bases). V was pared by 0 bases and J by 1 base, with 13 bases between. The CDR3 runs 16 residues. The V gene's germline CDR1 is SGHDT and CDR2 YYEEEE. The CDR3, as DNA: TGTGCCAGCAGCTTGGTAAAGGTCAGGGGGAACACTGAAGCTTTCTTT. Encoded protein: CASSLVKVRGNTEAFF.

CDR3 sequence reads: CASSYGLAGDPAKNIQYF. The CDR3 nucleotides are TGTGCCAGCAGTTATGGGCTAGCGGGAGATCCAGCCAAAAACATTCAGTACTTC. The chain joins TRBV6-1 to TRBJ2-4; 10 bases line up with TRBD2. This CDR3 has 18 amino acids. Germline V gene lookup returns CDR1 MNHNS and CDR2 SASEGT. Trimming took 5 bases from V and 0 from J; bases not matched to a gene: 10.

CDR3 bases: TGTGCCAGCCGAGCTAGCGCAAACACCGGGGAGCTGTTTTTT. Protein sequence: CASRASANTGELFF. V usage is TRBV27 and J usage is TRBJ2-2; D perhaps matches TRBD2 (6 bases). This CDR3 spans 14 amino acids. Between the trimmed V and J ends, which lost 8 bases and 2 bases, there was a span of 12 bases. Germline-derived CDR1 and CDR2 are MNHEY and SMNVEV (reference sequence).

Remarks on this clonotype: A far larger clone is only one base removed, so a read error is likely. The chain combines TRBV7-8 with TRBJ2-1; 11 positions agree with TRBD2. Germline CDR1 and CDR2: SGHVS and FQNEAQ. CDR3 length equals 15 residues. Here the CDR3 reads CVSSPTSGGYNEQFF. In DNA, the CDR3 is TGTGTCAGCAGCCCAACTAGCGGGGGTTACAATGAGCAGTTCTTC.

This clonotype has a count of ten or more. The genes are TRBV28 and TRBJ2-7; 7 bases align to TRBD1. This CDR3 contains 12 residues. V was pared by 8 bases and J by 4 bases, with 5 bases of the junction left unmatched. Germline V gene data show CDR1 as MDHEN and CDR2 as SYDVKM. The CDR3 coding sequence is TGTGCCAGCGGTGGGACAGTATACGAGCAGTACTTC. This translates into CASGGTVYEQYF. The full variable domain, in which reference TRBV28 and TRBJ2-7 provide the parts outside the CDR3, is DVKVTQSSRYLVKRTGEKVFLECVQDMDHENMFWYRQDPGLGLRLIYFSYDVKMKEKGDIPEGYSVSREKKERFSLILESASTNQTSMYLCASGGTVYEQYFGPGTRLTVT.

In this sample, this clonotype turned up a few times. The chain carries TRBV7-2 and TRBJ1-6; D is possibly TRBD1 (5 bases). The CDR3 covers 14 residues. Germline V gene lookup returns CDR1 SGHTA and CDR2 FQGNSA. This chain's CDR3 is CAIPSGPGLSPLHF. The CDR3, as DNA: TGTGCTATACCAAGCGGTCCGGGGCTATCACCCCTCCACTTT.

This clonotype showed up many times. This chain links TRBV7-9 with TRBJ2-3, with 10 nucleotides matching TRBD2. There are 19 residues in the CDR3. V was clipped by 6 bases and J by 3 bases; unmatched bases: 18. Germline V gene lookup returns CDR1 SEHNR and CDR2 FQNEAQ (reference sequence). The CDR3 nucleotides read TGTGCCAGCAGGAGCCTCAGCGGGAGGGCCGCAGATATGACAGATACGCAGTATTTT. Protein: CASRSLSGRAADMTDTQYF.

This clonotype has a count of ten or more. The chain has TRBV28 and TRBJ1-1, with 7 bases fitting TRBD1. From germline, CDR1 is MDHEN and CDR2 SYDVKM. With V trimmed by 5 bases and J by 3 bases, 9 bases remained unmatched. The CDR3 totals 15 residues. The CDR3 sequence: CASSTPYRGYTEAFF. Here the CDR3 DNA reads TGTGCCAGCAGTACCCCTTACAGGGGCTACACTGAAGCTTTCTTT.

V gene TRBV20-1 combines with J gene TRBJ2-5; TRBD2 agrees at 10 bases. Germline V lookup: CDR1 DFQATT, CDR2 SNEGSKA (reference sequence). This CDR3 is 13 amino acids long. Trimming took 3 bases from V and 4 from J; bases not matched to a gene: 2. CDR3 residues: CSASPSGGETQYF. The DNA of the CDR3 is TGCAGTGCTAGCCCTAGCGGGGGAGAGACCCAGTACTTC.

The rearrangement uses TRBV5-1 and TRBJ2-1, with 7 bases fitting TRBD2. The CDR3 extends over 15 amino acids. Per germline, CDR1 SGHRS and CDR2 YFSETQ. V lost 4 bases and J lost 0; bases outside the gene matches: 4. Here the CDR3 DNA reads TGCGCCAGCAGCGGGGGACTATCCTCCTACAATGAGCAGTTCTTC. It encodes CASSGGLSSYNEQFF.

This chain links TRBV20-1 with TRBJ2-5; D might be TRBD1 (5 bases). V gave up 3 bases and J gave up 3 bases, with 14 bases separating them. This CDR3 contains 14 residues. The germline V gene encodes CDR1 DFQATT and CDR2 SNEGSKA (reference sequence). CDR3 protein: CSARVADRKETQYF. DNA of the CDR3: TGCAGTGCTAGGGTTGCAGACAGAAAAGAGACCCAGTACTTC.

This clonotype was observed many times. The V call is TRBV6-1, the J call TRBJ2-1; TRBD1 might be the D (5 bases). The germline CDR1 and CDR2 sequences are MNHNS and SASEGT. This CDR3 has 15 residues. V was shortened by 4 bases and J by 8 bases, with 18 bases between the two germline ends. CDR3 bases: TGTGCCAGCAGTGGACAGAACCGTATGTCGGATGAGCAGTTCTTC. It encodes CASSGQNRMSDEQFF.

There are a few counts of this clonotype. The V and J genes are TRBV7-3 and TRBJ2-2, with D possibly TRBD1 on 6 matching bases. Germline loops: CDR1 SGHTA, CDR2 FQGTGA. Deletions cut 1 base from V and 15 bases from J, with 15 bases between. The length of the CDR3 is 13 residues. For the CDR3, the DNA is TGTGCCAGCAGCTTAAGTGGGGGCAGGGCGGTGTTTTTT. As protein: CASSLSGGRAVFF.

This clonotype was counted ten times or more. The V and J genes are TRBV12-3 or TRBV12-4 and TRBJ2-7; D is possibly TRBD1 (6 bases). CDR3 length: 14 amino acids. V was shortened by 6 bases and J by 4 bases, with 16 bases between the two germline ends. The CDR3 DNA reads as TGTGCCAGCAGCCCGGCAGGGGTCTTGTACGAGCAGTACTTC. Translated, it gives CASSPAGVLYEQYF.

The chain couples TRBV7-3 to TRBJ1-1; D is unresolved. CDR1 is SGHTA, CDR2 FQGTGA, per germline. Trimming cost V 5 bases and J 7 bases, with 5 bases left between them. CDR3 length: 10 residues. The CDR3 here is CASSLYEAFF. As DNA, the CDR3 is TGTGCCAGCAGCCTATATGAAGCTTTCTTT.

This clonotype was picked up many times. V is TRBV28 and J is TRBJ2-7, with D possibly being TRBD1 (7 bases). The V end was cut by 5 bases, the J end by 3 bases, with 17 bases between. The CDR3 runs to 15 residues. The germline V gene has CDR1 MDHEN and CDR2 SYDVKM. CDR3 protein: CASSPGQEGFYEQYF. DNA of the CDR3: TGTGCCAGCAGTCCTGGACAGGAGGGTTTCTACGAGCAGTACTTC.

The chain carries TRBV7-9 and TRBJ1-3; D remains ambiguous. This CDR3 has 13 residues. CDR1 is SEHNR, CDR2 FQNEAQ, per germline (reference sequence). Between the trimmed V and J ends, which lost 1 base and 4 bases, there was a span of 5 bases. In nucleotides, the CDR3 is TGTGCCAGCAGCTTAGGGGGAGGAAACACCATATATTTT. Its protein product is CASSLGGGNTIYF.

As regards this clonotype: A read error is possible here, since a much larger clone lies one base away. The conserved closing phenylalanine or tryptophan is absent in this CDR3, likely reflecting a read error. The V gene is TRBV20-1, the J gene TRBJ2-1; 10 bases map to TRBD1. CDR3 length: 13 amino acids. V trimming: 6 bases; J trimming: 8 bases; junction bases outside the gene matches: 7. Germline V lookup: CDR1 DFQATT, CDR2 SNEGSKA (reference sequence). CDR3 region: CSAPGQGYDEQFL. CDR3 nucleotide sequence: TGCAGTGCCCCGGGACAGGGGTACGATGAGCAGTTCCTC.

V and J are TRBV20-1 and TRBJ2-7; D call uncertain. Trimming took off 0 bases at V and 3 bases at J, with 3 bases between the two ends. CDR1 and CDR2 from the germline V gene are DFQATT and SNEGSKA (reference sequence). CDR3 length equals 11 residues. CDR3 amino acids: CSARDYYEQYF. The CDR3 DNA follows: TGCAGTGCTAGAGATTACTACGAGCAGTACTTC.

This clonotype was recorded at least ten times. The chain combines TRBV3-1 with TRBJ2-1; D is unclear. V shed 2 bases and J shed 8 bases, with 10 bases lying between them. The CDR3 consists of 13 residues. Per germline, CDR1 LGHDT and CDR2 YNNKEL (reference sequence). CDR3 region: CASSQFTGDEQFF. The CDR3 DNA is TGTGCCAGCAGCCAATTTACCGGCGATGAGCAGTTCTTC.

The table lists this clonotype with many counts. The chain couples TRBV28 to TRBJ2-3, with a possible D match to TRBD1 (6 bases). Germline CDR1 MDHEN, CDR2 SYDVKM. This CDR3 is 17 amino acids long. The V gene lost 2 bases and the J gene lost 2 bases, with 17 bases spanning the gap. CDR3 nucleotides: TGTGCCAGCAGTTTAGTGTCAGGGGTGAACCCCACAGATACGCAGTATTTT. Amino acid sequence: CASSLVSGVNPTDTQYF.

This clonotype has just a few counts. This chain joins TRBV19 and TRBJ2-7; 15 nucleotides align to TRBD2. This CDR3 has 18 amino acids. Germline V gene lookup returns CDR1 LNHDA and CDR2 SQIVND (reference sequence). V was clipped by 2 bases and J by 3 bases; unmatched bases: 8. CDR3 region: CASSIPGLAGGRIYEQYF. CDR3 nucleotide sequence: TGTGCCAGTAGTATACCGGGACTAGCGGGAGGACGCATCTACGAGCAGTACTTC.

On this clonotype: Since a much larger clone is just one base distant, this may be a read error. The chain carries TRBV28 and TRBJ2-3, with 7 nucleotides matching TRBD2. The CDR3 totals 16 residues. Germline CDR1 reads MDHEN; CDR2 reads SYDVKM. The CDR3 bases are TGTGCCAGCAGTTCCCAACTAGCGTGGATCACAGATACGCAGTGTTTT. Translated: CASSSQLAWITDTQCF.

This clonotype was seen many times. The chain has TRBV20-1 and TRBJ2-1, with 8 bases matching TRBD1. Trimming cost V 5 bases and J 1 base; bases outside gene matches: 7. The CDR3 is 15 amino acids. CDR1 is DFQATT and CDR2 is SNEGSKA in the germline V gene (reference sequence). For the CDR3, the DNA is TGCAGTGCTTTGGACAGGGTTGGGTCCTACAATGAGCAGTTCTTC. Translated: CSALDRVGSYNEQFF.

CDR3 DNA: TGTGCCAGCAGTTTTGGCAAGCAAGCGCAGTATTTT. Amino acid sequence: CASSFGKQAQYF. The J gene is TRBJ2-3, the V gene TRBV28; no clear D. CDR3 size: 12 residues. Germline CDR1 is MDHEN and CDR2 is SYDVKM. The V end was cut by 3 bases, the J end by 10 bases, with 11 bases between.

Many counts were recorded for this clonotype. V gene TRBV30 combines with J gene TRBJ2-1; D remains ambiguous. CDR1 GTSNPN and CDR2 SVGIG come from the germline V gene (reference sequence). V was clipped by 0 bases and J by 10 bases, with 10 bases between them. This CDR3 has 12 amino acids. CDR3 in amino acids: CAWSVVSPEQFF. As DNA, the CDR3 is TGTGCCTGGAGTGTAGTGTCTCCCGAGCAGTTCTTC.

The chain couples TRBV7-9 to TRBJ1-1, with 9 bases that match TRBD1. Germline lookup yields CDR1 SEHNR and CDR2 FQNEAQ (reference sequence). V lost 4 bases, J lost 1 base, and 4 bases stayed unmatched. The CDR3 length is 15 residues. CDR3 sequence: CASSSPGQGNTEAFF. The DNA for the CDR3 is TGTGCCAGCAGCTCCCCGGGACAGGGGAACACTGAAGCTTTCTTT. Together with reference TRBV7-9 and TRBJ1-1, the CDR3 gives the full variable domain: DTGVSQNPRHKITKRGQNVTFRCDPISEHNRLYWYRQTLGQGPEFLTYFQNEAQLEKSRLLSDRFSAERPKGSFSTLEIQRTEQGDSAMYLCASSSPGQGNTEAFFGQGTRLTVV.

This clonotype was recorded a few times. V is TRBV7-2 and J is TRBJ1-1, with a weak D call TRBD1 (5 bases). CDR3 length: 14 residues. Trimming shortened V by 5 bases and J by 4 bases, and 14 bases separated the two germline ends. CDR1 is SGHTA, CDR2 FQGNSA, per germline. The CDR3 DNA reads TGTGCCAGCAGCCCACAGGTTGGGGTCACTGAAGCTTTCTTT. Protein product: CASSPQVGVTEAFF.

This clonotype occurred many times. The chain links TRBV30 to TRBJ2-7, with no clear D. The CDR3 has 13 amino acids. V was shortened by 4 bases and J by 6 bases, with 16 bases between the two germline ends. Germline lookup yields CDR1 GTSNPN and CDR2 SVGIG (reference sequence). In DNA, the CDR3 is TGTGCCTGGACCCCGCCTGGAGTTCCCGAGCAGTACTTC. It yields the protein CAWTPPGVPEQYF.

This clonotype was counted many times. The chain links TRBV5-1 to TRBJ2-2, with no clear D. V was shortened by 3 bases and J by 3 bases, with 9 bases between the two germline ends. CDR1 and CDR2 from the germline V gene are SGHRS and YFSETQ. CDR3 length: 14 residues. CDR3 amino acids: CASSSDGYTGELFF. The CDR3 DNA sequence: TGCGCCAGCAGCTCGGACGGATACACCGGGGAGCTGTTTTTT.